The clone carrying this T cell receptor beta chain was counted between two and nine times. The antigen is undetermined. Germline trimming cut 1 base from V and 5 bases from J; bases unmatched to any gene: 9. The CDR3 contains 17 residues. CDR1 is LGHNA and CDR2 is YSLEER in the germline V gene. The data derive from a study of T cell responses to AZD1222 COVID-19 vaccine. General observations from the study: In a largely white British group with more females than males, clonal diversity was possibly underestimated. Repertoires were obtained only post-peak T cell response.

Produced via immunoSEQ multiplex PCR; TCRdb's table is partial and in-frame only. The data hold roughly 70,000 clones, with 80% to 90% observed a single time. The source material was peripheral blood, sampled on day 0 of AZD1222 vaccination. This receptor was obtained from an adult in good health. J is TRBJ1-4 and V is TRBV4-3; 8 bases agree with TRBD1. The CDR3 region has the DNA TGCGCCAGCAGCCAAGGTAATCCCGGGACAGGCAATGAAAAACTGTTTTTT. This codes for CASSQGNPGTGNEKLFF.